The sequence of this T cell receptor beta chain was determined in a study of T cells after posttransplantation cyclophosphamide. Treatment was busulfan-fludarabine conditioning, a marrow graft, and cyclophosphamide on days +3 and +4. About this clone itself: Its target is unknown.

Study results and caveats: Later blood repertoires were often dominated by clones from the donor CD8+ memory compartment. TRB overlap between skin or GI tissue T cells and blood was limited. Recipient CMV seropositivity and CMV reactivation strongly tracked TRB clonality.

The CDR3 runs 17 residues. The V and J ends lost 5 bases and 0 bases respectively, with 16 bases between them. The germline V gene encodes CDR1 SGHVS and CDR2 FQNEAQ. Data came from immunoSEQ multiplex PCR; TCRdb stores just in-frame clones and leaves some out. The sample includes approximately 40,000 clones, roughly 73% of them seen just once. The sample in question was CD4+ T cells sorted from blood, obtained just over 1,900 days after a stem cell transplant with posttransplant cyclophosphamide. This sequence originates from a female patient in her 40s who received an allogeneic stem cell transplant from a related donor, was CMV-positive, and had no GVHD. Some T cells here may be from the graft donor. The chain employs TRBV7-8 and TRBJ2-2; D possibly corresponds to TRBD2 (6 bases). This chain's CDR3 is CASSLRPGTANTGELFF. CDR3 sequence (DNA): TGTGCCAGCAGCCTGCGTCCCGGGACTGCGAACACCGGGGAGCTGTTTTTT.